This passage covers 25 T cell receptor beta chains from one sample sequenced in a study of metastatic and nonmetastatic thyroid tumors. Through MiXCR, TCRdb re-clonotyped the PCR reads. Here the sample spans tens of thousands of clones, 24% being singletons. Thyroid surgery took place with no prior treatment in any patient. What was sequenced was tumor tissue. Every receptor here comes from a female donor with papillary thyroid cancer or a benign thyroid nodule (not recorded which). Some clones in this sample may be carry-over from other donors' samples.

This clone was found a few times. A much bigger clone sits one base away, suggesting this may be a read error. The chain carries TRBV2 and TRBJ1-5; D gene ambiguous. Germline-derived CDR1 and CDR2 are SNHLY and FYNNEI. This CDR3 comprises 13 residues. V was trimmed by 7 bases and J by 1 base, leaving 8 bases between them. The CDR3 bases are TGTGCCAGCACGGGCCCGAGCAATCAGCCCCAGCATTTT. Translated: CASTGPSNQPQHF.

CDR3 residues: CASSQTPSGSSYEQYF. CDR3 DNA sequence: TGCGCCAGCAGCCAAACCCCTAGCGGGAGCTCCTACGAGCAGTACTTC. J is TRBJ2-7 and V is TRBV4-1; 10 nucleotides line up with TRBD2. V lost 2 bases to trimming and J lost 0 bases; unmatched junction nucleotides: 4. From germline, CDR1 is MGHRA and CDR2 YSYEKL. The CDR3 has 16 residues.

About this clone itself: Possible read error: a much larger clone is one base away. The chain recombines TRBV9 with TRBJ2-7; TRBD2 agrees at 16 bases. V shed 0 bases and J 1 base; nucleotides not matched to a gene: 13. This CDR3 is built from 21 residues. Germline V gene lookup returns CDR1 SGDLS and CDR2 YYNGEE. The CDR3 nucleotides read TGTGCCAGCAGCGTAGGCAGTGGGGGGACTAGCGGGAGGGCCGGATCCTACGAGCAGTACTTC. It is translated as CASSVGSGGTSGRAGSYEQYF.

There are many counts of this clone. The chain links TRBV7-9 to TRBJ2-5; 7 bases fit TRBD2. Germline values: CDR1 SEHNR, CDR2 FQNEAQ (reference sequence). V dropped 3 bases and J dropped 5; count of bases not matched to a gene: 6. CDR3 size: 14 residues. CDR3 sequence reads: CASSLTSRLETQYF. The CDR3 region has the DNA TGTGCCAGCAGCTTGACTAGCAGACTGGAGACCCAGTACTTC.

The rearrangement links TRBV19 to TRBJ1-2; 9 positions match TRBD1. CDR1 is LNHDA, CDR2 SQIVND, per germline (reference sequence). This CDR3 spans 14 amino acids. After removal of 5 bases from V and 6 bases from J, the junction contained 7 bases not matched to a gene. The DNA for the CDR3 is TGTGCCAGTAGTTCGGGACAGGGAAGTAATGGCTACACCTTC. The encoded protein is CASSSGQGSNGYTF.

A note on this clone: This may stem from a read error, because a much larger clone lies one nucleotide away. The CDR3 sequence is CASSQDYQRRYF. The CDR3 coding sequence is TGCGCCAGCAGCCAAGATTACCAGAGGCGGTACTTC. The gene calls are TRBV4-3 and TRBJ2-4; D remains ambiguous. CDR1 and CDR2 (germline): LGHNA, YSLEER. The CDR3 has 12 residues. Trimming removed 0 bases at V and 15 bases at J, with 12 bases between.

This clone was seen many times. The chain joins TRBV11-1 to TRBJ2-2; D not resolved. The CDR3 has 12 amino acids. CDR1 and CDR2 (germline): SGHAT, FQDESV (reference sequence). V dropped 3 bases and J dropped 7 bases, with 6 bases sitting between them. The DNA for the CDR3 is TGTGCCAGCAGCTTTCTATTCGGGGAGCTGTTTTTT. The encoded protein is CASSFLFGELFF. Looking up the rest from reference TRBV11-1 and TRBJ2-2 gives the full variable domain: EAEVAQSPRYKITEKSQAVAFWCDPISGHATLYWYRQILGQGPELLVQFQDESVVDDSQLPKDRFSAERLKGVDSTLKIQPAELGDSAMYLCASSFLFGELFFGEGSRLTVL.

V gene TRBV7-8 combines with J gene TRBJ1-5; D is uncertain. CDR3 length equals 14 residues. Trimming stripped 1 base from V and 4 bases from J, with 8 bases between. Looked up from germline, CDR1 is SGHVS and CDR2 is FQNEAQ. For the CDR3, the DNA is TGTGCCAGCAGCTTAGACCAGCCTAATCAGCCCCAGCATTTT. Amino acid sequence: CASSLDQPNQPQHF.

This clone is classed as medium-sized. This chain joins TRBV2 and TRBJ2-7, with a tentative D call TRBD1 (6 bases). Germline V lookup: CDR1 SNHLY, CDR2 FYNNEI. The CDR3 has 15 amino acids. V was shortened by 6 bases and J by 5 bases, with 20 bases between the two germline ends. CDR3 residues: CASRLRDTGNHEQYF. For the CDR3, the DNA is TGTGCCAGCAGGCTCCGGGACACAGGGAACCACGAGCAGTACTTC.

This clone was seen ten or more times. The V gene is TRBV19, the J gene TRBJ1-6; TRBD1 matches at 11 bases. This CDR3 has 14 residues. Germline V gene sequence: CDR1 LNHDA, CDR2 SQIVND (reference sequence). The J segment lost 9 bases and the V segment lost 6 bases, leaving 4 bases of the junction unmatched. The DNA of the CDR3 is TGTGCCAGTAGGGCCGGGACAGGGGGTTCACCCCTCCACTTT. Its translation is CASRAGTGGSPLHF.

The rearrangement joins TRBV19 to TRBJ1-6; D not resolved. The length of the CDR3 is 15 residues. V lost 5 bases, J lost 8 bases, and 16 bases lay in between. Germline V gene data show CDR1 as LNHDA and CDR2 as SQIVND (reference sequence). CDR3 protein: CASSLGRTQHSPLHF. CDR3 DNA sequence: TGTGCCAGTAGTCTCGGACGCACGCAGCATTCACCCCTCCACTTT.

This clone has ten or more counts. This chain uses TRBV7-8 with TRBJ2-1, with 7 bases that match TRBD2. There are 13 residues in the CDR3. The ends lost 8 bases at V and 2 bases at J; junction bases unmatched: 3. CDR1 is SGHVS and CDR2 is FQNEAQ in the germline V gene. The CDR3, as DNA: TGTGCCAGCTGGGACTACCCCTACAATGAGCAGTTCTTC. Translation gives CASWDYPYNEQFF.

Worth noting for this clone: It is likely a read error, because the conserved phenylalanine at the end of the CDR3 is missing. The limits of the CDR3 on the DNA are not certain, so only TCRdb's listed CDR3 is given. The chain carries TRBV20-1 and TRBJ1-2. The CDR3 is 13 residues long, ends included. In germline, CDR1 is DFQATT, CDR2 SNEGSKA (reference sequence). The CDR3 loop is CSAREMAVLGCTL.

This clone was recorded many times. V and J are TRBV12-3 or TRBV12-4 and TRBJ2-1; the match to TRBD2 covers 7 bases. Trimming cost V 5 bases and J 5 bases; bases outside gene matches: 9. The CDR3 runs to 15 residues. DNA of the CDR3: TGTGCCAGCAGTGCGAGGAGCGGGAACAACAATGAGCAGTTCTTC. This encodes CASSARSGNNNEQFF.

Concerning this clone: One end of the junction varies from germline; a read error may be responsible. The chain links TRBV2 to TRBJ1-5, with 8 bases that match TRBD1. The CDR3 runs 15 residues. CDR1 is SNHLY and CDR2 is FYNNEI in the germline V gene. This chain's CDR3 is CAGSAQGASNKPQHF. DNA for the CDR3: TGTGCCGGCAGCGCCCAGGGGGCGAGCAATAAGCCCCAGCATTTT.

The rearrangement links TRBV5-4 to TRBJ2-1; 9 nucleotides match TRBD1. The CDR3 runs to 15 residues. The V and J ends lost 0 bases and 7 bases, in that order; junction bases with no gene match: 5. Germline CDR1 and CDR2: SGHNT and YYREEE (reference sequence). CDR3 region: CASSLGGTGLNEQFF. CDR3 coding DNA: TGTGCCAGCAGCTTGGGTGGGACAGGGCTTAATGAGCAGTTCTTC.

By its share, this clone is medium-sized. This chain joins TRBV11-2 and TRBJ1-2; D ambiguous. The V and J ends lost 0 bases and 6 bases respectively, with 20 bases between them. This CDR3 is 17 amino acids long. Germline values: CDR1 SGHAT, CDR2 FQNNGV. CDR3 sequence reads: CASSLELEDPRWNGYTF. DNA for the CDR3: TGTGCCAGCAGCTTAGAGTTAGAGGACCCCCGGTGGAATGGCTACACCTTC.

Comments on this clone: The identical CDR3 is also encoded by other nucleotide sequences in the sample. The chain carries TRBV7-6 and TRBJ2-2, with D possibly matching TRBD2 (7 bases). Deletions cut 0 bases from V and 5 bases from J, with 13 bases between. This CDR3 comprises 16 residues. Germline loops: CDR1 SGHVS, CDR2 FNYEAQ. DNA for the CDR3: TGTGCCAGCAGCTTAGCCGGGGGGCTAGGGACCGGGGAGCTGTTTTTT. This sequence encodes CASSLAGGLGTGELFF.

The rearrangement uses TRBV6-2 or TRBV6-3 and TRBJ1-5; 8 bases are shared with TRBD1. The germline gives CDR1 MNHEY, CDR2 SVGEGT. After removal of 5 bases from V and 7 bases from J, the junction contained 7 bases not matched to a gene. CDR3 length equals 14 residues. The chain's CDR3 is CASSPGQGRQPQHF. CDR3 coding DNA: TGTGCCAGCAGTCCTGGACAGGGTCGGCAGCCCCAGCATTTT.

The gene calls are TRBV20-1 and TRBJ1-2, with 10 nucleotides matching TRBD1. V shed 6 bases, J shed 6 bases, and the junction held 16 bases outside the gene matches. The CDR3 covers 16 residues. Germline lookup yields CDR1 DFQATT and CDR2 SNEGSKA (reference sequence). CDR3 sequence reads: CSAGTGQGSGHHGYTF. The CDR3 nucleotides are TGCAGTGCCGGTACGGGACAGGGGAGCGGACATCATGGCTACACCTTC.

In its sample, this clone was seen many times. This chain links TRBV7-2 with TRBJ2-3, with 7 bases identical to TRBD2. V lost 2 bases and J lost 4; bases outside the gene matches: 12. This CDR3 spans 17 amino acids. Germline CDR1 is SGHTA and CDR2 is FQGNSA. The CDR3 region is CASSLRIGGSFADTQYF. Written as DNA, the CDR3 is TGTGCCAGCAGCTTACGAATAGGCGGGAGTTTCGCAGATACGCAGTATTTT.

This clone occurred many times. The CDR3 is CASRDTGVEGYTF. CDR3 nucleotide sequence: TGTGCCAGCAGAGACACAGGGGTAGAGGGCTACACCTTC. This chain joins TRBV5-5 and TRBJ1-2, with 7 nucleotides matching TRBD1. The CDR3 sequence is 13 residues long. Germline CDR1 SGHKS, CDR2 YYEKEE (reference sequence). The junction had 9 bases not matched to a gene; V was cut back by 5 bases and J by 8 bases.

Within the sample, this clone is medium-sized. The genes are TRBV19 and TRBJ1-5; no definite D call. V was trimmed by 1 base and J by 5 bases, leaving 9 bases between them. Per the germline V gene, CDR1 is LNHDA and CDR2 is SQIVND (reference sequence). The CDR3 totals 14 residues. The CDR3 DNA reads as TGTGCCAGTAGTATAGCGAGGCGGGATCAGCCCCAGCATTTT. Translation: CASSIARRDQPQHF.

The rearrangement uses TRBV20-1 and TRBJ2-7; 7 bases agree with TRBD1. The CDR3 is 13 residues long. Germline-derived CDR1 and CDR2 are DFQATT and SNEGSKA (reference sequence). The trim removed 6 bases at V and 7 bases at J, leaving 12 bases unmatched. The CDR3 region has the DNA TGCAGTGCCACAGGGGAAGGGGTGAAGGAGCAGTACTTC. It yields the protein CSATGEGVKEQYF.

This clone was counted many times. The V gene is TRBV7-2, the J gene TRBJ1-3; 7 nucleotides agree with TRBD1. Germline assignment: CDR1 SGHTA and CDR2 FQGNSA. The junction had 1 base not matched to a gene; V was cut back by 5 bases and J by 0 bases. This CDR3 is 14 amino acids long. CDR3 region: CASSRDSSGNTIYF. The CDR3 DNA reads TGTGCCAGCAGCCGGGACAGCTCTGGAAACACCATATATTTT.